Following are 21 T cell receptor beta chains from one sample sequenced in a study of graft-versus-host responses after intestinal transplantation. Their target antigens are unknown. Data came from immunoSEQ multiplex PCR; TCRdb stores just in-frame clones and leaves some out. The sample lists about 88,000 clones, about nine tenths seen once, with about 0.3% in the top ten. This sample comprised unstimulated CD4+ T cells sorted from spleen or lymph node cells, obtained before intestinal transplant. The receptor set was obtained from a human donor who received an intestinal transplant.

The rearrangement joins TRBV19 to TRBJ1-5; 7 bases fit TRBD1. The J segment lost 3 bases and the V segment lost 5 bases, leaving 7 bases of the junction unmatched. The CDR3 is 15 amino acids. In germline, CDR1 is LNHDA, CDR2 SQIVND (reference sequence). This chain's CDR3 is CASSVRDSLNQPQHF. The CDR3 DNA is TGTGCCAGTAGTGTCCGGGACAGCCTCAATCAGCCCCAGCATTTT. Based on the CDR3 plus reference TRBV19 and TRBJ1-5, the full variable domain is DGGITQSPKYLFRKEGQNVTLSCEQNLNHDAMYWYRQDPGQGLRLIYYSQIVNDFQKGDIAEGYSVSREKKESFPLTVTSAQKNPTAFYLCASSVRDSLNQPQHFGDGTRLSIL.

V is TRBV15 and J is TRBJ1-5; the D is unclear. The V end was cut by 0 bases, the J end by 6 bases, with 6 bases between. The CDR3 contains 13 residues. Per germline, CDR1 LNHNV and CDR2 YYDKDF (reference sequence). CDR3 sequence reads: CATSRDYSQPQHF. The CDR3 bases are TGTGCCACCAGCAGAGACTACTCTCAGCCCCAGCATTTT.

This clone appeared once. V gene TRBV9 combines with J gene TRBJ2-3; 14 bases fit TRBD2. Germline V lookup: CDR1 SGDLS, CDR2 YYNGEE. V shed 3 bases and J 3 bases; nucleotides not matched to a gene: 9. The length of the CDR3 is 18 residues. DNA of the CDR3: TGTGCCAGCAGCGGGGAGACTAGCGGGAGGGCCGGGACAGATACGCAGTATTTT. This translates into CASSGETSGRAGTDTQYF.

V and J are TRBV4-2 and TRBJ2-1; unclear D gene. Germline V gene sequence: CDR1 LGHNA, CDR2 YNFKEQ. The CDR3 has 16 amino acids. V lost 1 base, J lost 8 bases, and 18 bases lay in between. CDR3 sequence (DNA): TGTGCCAGCAGCCAAGTAACCAGAGCAAGTGCGGATGAGCAGTTCTTC. It yields the protein CASSQVTRASADEQFF.

The chain employs TRBV5-1 and TRBJ2-1, with 9 bases matching TRBD1. Looked up from germline, CDR1 is SGHRS and CDR2 is YFSETQ. V lost 2 bases, J lost 8 bases, and 8 bases stayed unmatched. The CDR3 spans 15 residues. In DNA, the CDR3 is TGCGCCAGCAGCTTACAGGGGGCTCGAGGGGATGAGCAGTTCTTC. Amino acid sequence: CASSLQGARGDEQFF.

V is TRBV7-3 and J is TRBJ2-2, with 12 bases that match TRBD2. This CDR3 is built from 14 residues. V dropped 5 bases and J dropped 7; count of bases not matched to a gene: 2. CDR1 and CDR2 from the germline V gene are SGHTA and FQGTGA. CDR3 loop: CASSPTSGSGELFF. In nucleotides, the CDR3 is TGTGCCAGCAGCCCGACTAGCGGGAGCGGGGAGCTGTTTTTT.

The rearrangement links TRBV5-1 to TRBJ1-1; D is perhaps TRBD1 (6 bases). Per germline, CDR1 SGHRS and CDR2 YFSETQ. The V and J ends lost 5 bases and 1 base respectively, with 12 bases between them. The CDR3 sequence is 14 residues long. CDR3 nucleotides: TGCGCCAGCAGACTTACAGGGCCGAACACTGAAGCTTTCTTT. It encodes CASRLTGPNTEAFF.

The chain combines TRBV6-6 with TRBJ1-6; 9 nucleotides line up with TRBD1. The CDR3 runs to 15 residues. Looked up from germline, CDR1 is MNHNY and CDR2 is SVGAGI (reference sequence). Losses at the gene ends were 5 bases for V and 5 bases for J; bases not matched to a gene: 4. In nucleotides, the CDR3 is TGTGCCAGCAGTCGAGACAGGGGGGATAATTCACCCCTCCACTTT. It specifies CASSRDRGDNSPLHF.

The V gene is TRBV5-4, the J gene TRBJ1-6, with D perhaps TRBD1 (5 bases). CDR1 and CDR2 from the germline V gene are SGHNT and YYREEE (reference sequence). This CDR3 spans 14 amino acids. Trimming took 0 bases from V and 6 from J, leaving 7 bases between them. In DNA form, the CDR3 reads TGTGCCAGCAGCTTGGACAGGAGTAATTCACCCCTCCACTTT. This encodes CASSLDRSNSPLHF.

A word on this clone: The same CDR3 arises from other DNA sequences in this sample as well. The chain links TRBV4-2 to TRBJ1-4; D is undetermined. Deletions cut 5 bases from V and 1 base from J, with 20 bases between. The CDR3 totals 18 residues. Germline V lookup: CDR1 LGHNA, CDR2 YNFKEQ. CDR3 DNA sequence: TGTGCCAGCAGCTCTTCAGCTGCCCCGCTGGGAACTAATGAAAAACTGTTTTTT. This encodes CASSSSAAPLGTNEKLFF.

The V gene is TRBV6-1, the J gene TRBJ1-2; TRBD1 matches at 8 bases. The germline CDR1 and CDR2 sequences are MNHNS and SASEGT. This CDR3 contains 15 residues. V lost 0 bases to trimming and J lost 5 bases; unmatched junction nucleotides: 5. CDR3 sequence: CASSEARTGRYGYTF. For the CDR3, the DNA is TGTGCCAGCAGTGAAGCAAGGACAGGGAGGTATGGCTACACCTTC.

The V call is TRBV4-1, the J call TRBJ2-7; no clear D. The CDR3 loop spans 13 amino acids. The germline V gene has CDR1 MGHRA and CDR2 YSYEKL. Trimming pared 1 base from V and 3 bases from J, leaving 7 bases between. In nucleotides, the CDR3 is TGCGCCAGCAGCCAAGTACAAAACTACGAGCAGTACTTC. It translates to CASSQVQNYEQYF.

The chain is built from TRBV7-2 and TRBJ2-2; D gene uncertain. V shed 1 base and J shed 4 bases, with 4 bases lying between them. Germline values: CDR1 SGHTA, CDR2 FQGNSA. The CDR3 is 13 residues long. The CDR3 reads CASSLGFTGELFF. The DNA for the CDR3 is TGTGCCAGCAGCTTAGGTTTCACCGGGGAGCTGTTTTTT.

This clone has only one observation. CDR3 in amino acids: CASSTRRQGWDNEQFF. The CDR3 DNA sequence: TGTGCCAGCAGCACAAGAAGACAGGGCTGGGACAATGAGCAGTTCTTC. The V call is TRBV7-9, the J call TRBJ2-1; 7 bases line up with TRBD1. Trimming removed 5 bases from V and 5 bases from J; junction bases left unmatched: 12. This CDR3 is 16 amino acids long. The germline CDR1 and CDR2 sequences are SEHNR and FQNEAQ (reference sequence).

The chain uses TRBV14 and TRBJ1-6, with D unresolved. V was clipped by 4 bases and J by 7 bases, with 8 bases between them. In germline, CDR1 is SGHDN, CDR2 FVKESK. The CDR3 length is 13 residues. CDR3 amino acids: CASSPVRNSPLHF. CDR3 coding DNA: TGTGCCAGCAGCCCAGTCCGGAATTCACCCCTCCACTTT.

The genes are TRBV7-2 and TRBJ2-1; D perhaps matches TRBD2 (5 bases). Trimming removed 3 bases at V and 9 bases at J, with 21 bases between. This CDR3 spans 16 amino acids. The V gene's germline CDR1 is SGHTA and CDR2 FQGNSA. As DNA, the CDR3 is TGTGCCAGCAGCTTCTCGGGTAGCGTAACATTCAGTGAGCAGTTCTTC. This codes for CASSFSGSVTFSEQFF. Variable domain in full (rest from reference TRBV7-2 and TRBJ2-1): GAGVSQSPSNKVTEKGKDVELRCDPISGHTALYWYRQSLGQGLEFLIYFQGNSAPDKSGLPSDRFSAERTGGSVSTLTIQRTQQEDSAVYLCASSFSGSVTFSEQFFGPGTRLTVL.

The rearrangement joins TRBV7-9 to TRBJ1-3; possibly TRBD1 for D (5 bases). The CDR3 runs to 15 residues. Germline V gene sequence: CDR1 SEHNR, CDR2 FQNEAQ (reference sequence). V lost 6 bases, J lost 0 bases, and 12 bases lay in between. CDR3 in DNA: TGTGCCAGCAGGCAAGGGACGGACTCTGGAAACACCATATATTTT. Translating gives CASRQGTDSGNTIYF.

This chain uses TRBV2 with TRBJ1-1; D might be TRBD1 (6 bases). V was shortened by 6 bases and J by 10 bases, with 15 bases between the two germline ends. CDR1 and CDR2 (germline): SNHLY, FYNNEI. This CDR3 has 12 residues. CDR3 loop: CASRMEGGVAFF. In nucleotides, the CDR3 is TGTGCCAGCAGGATGGAGGGGGGAGTAGCTTTCTTT. The full variable domain, rest sourced from reference TRBV2 and TRBJ1-1, is EPEVTQTPSHQVTQMGQEVILRCVPISNHLYFYWYRQILGQKVEFLVSFYNNEISEKSEIFDDQFSVERPDGSNFTLKIRSTKLEDSAMYFCASRMEGGVAFFGQGTRLTVV.

This clone was detected only once. CDR3 nucleotides: TGTGCCAGCAGCATTAGCGGGAGAGGAGATACGCAGTATTTT. Its protein product is CASSISGRGDTQYF. The chain uses TRBV7-3 and TRBJ2-3; 9 bases are a match to TRBD2. The CDR3 runs to 14 residues. With 5 bases clipped from V and 5 bases from J, the junction kept 5 bases outside the gene matches. Per the germline V gene, CDR1 is SGHTA and CDR2 is FQGTGA.

This clone was recorded only once. The chain employs TRBV5-8 and TRBJ2-1, with 7 nucleotides matching TRBD2. Germline assignment: CDR1 SGHTS and CDR2 YDEGEE. The V and J ends lost 4 bases and 10 bases, in that order; junction bases with no gene match: 5. There are 12 residues in the CDR3. CDR3 DNA sequence: TGTGCCAGCAGCACCCCGACTAGCGAGCAGTTCTTC. This encodes CASSTPTSEQFF.

CDR3 sequence reads: CASSQDRGNSPLHF. The CDR3 DNA is TGTGCCAGCAGCCAAGACAGGGGTAATTCACCCCTCCACTTT. The chain has TRBV4-2 and TRBJ1-6; the D gene is possibly TRBD1 (6 bases). Germline CDR1 LGHNA, CDR2 YNFKEQ. V lost 0 bases and J lost 6, with 6 bases in between. This CDR3 contains 14 residues.